This TCR beta chain was sequenced in a study of technical replicates of blood from a few donors. Only in-frame clones appear in the TCRdb table, and some are missing; sequencing was by immunoSEQ multiplex PCR. The sample includes 75,000 to 100,000 clones, roughly 96% of them seen just once. Germline CDR1 reads LGHNT; CDR2 reads FRNRAP. With 1 base clipped from V and 1 base from J, the junction kept 1 base outside the gene matches. CDR3 length: 15 residues. The sequence derives from a human donor in good health. The sequenced sample consisted of T cells isolated from PBMCs. This chain links TRBV12-5 with TRBJ1-1; the match to TRBD1 covers 9 bases. CDR3 DNA: TGTGCTAGTGGTTTGGACAGGGGGCAGAACACTGAAGCTTTCTTT. This sequence encodes CASGLDRGQNTEAFF.